Listed here are 2 T cell receptor beta chains from one sample, sequenced in a study of T cells expressing NK-cell markers. Following a re-call of the 5' RACE reads, TCRdb has one entry per CDR3 protein and lacks DNA. The sample has 5,000 to 6,000 distinct CDR3 sequences; the top ten hold over 12%. Material: blood T cells: a sorted CD56 or NKG2C T cell subset, CD4+ or CD8+ T cells, or bulk PBMC T cells (not recorded which). The receptors come from a man aged 18 to 30 in good health.

The chain recombines TRBV5-1 with TRBJ1-6. The length of the CDR3 is 14 residues. Germline assignment: CDR1 SGHRS and CDR2 YFSETQ. This CDR3 reads CASSLAAANSPLHF. Combining the CDR3 with reference TRBV5-1 and TRBJ1-6 gives the whole variable domain KAGVTQTPRYLIKTRGQQVTLSCSPISGHRSVSWYQQTPGQGLQFLFEYFSETQRNKGNFPGRFSGRQFSNSRSEMNVSTLELGDSALYLCASSLAAANSPLHFGNGTRLTVT.

This rearrangement joins TRBV19 to TRBJ2-1; TCRdb returns TRBD2, unconfirmable since there is no DNA. This CDR3 has 15 amino acids. Germline V gives CDR1 LNHDA, CDR2 SQIVND (reference sequence). The CDR3 loop reads CASSIDGTWVNEQFF.